The T cell receptor beta chain described here comes from a study of siplizumab effects on memory and regulatory T cells. As regards this clone: Its antigen is undetermined.

Sequencing used immunoSEQ multiplex PCR; TCRdb keeps in-frame clones, though not all of them. This table holds tens of thousands of clones, 94% found once. Points from the study as a whole: Memory cells seemed less diverse than naive T cells, which seemed major alloresponse contributors.

Germline values: CDR1 SGHDN, CDR2 FVKESK. Trimming left V 3 bases short and J 2 bases short, with 7 bases between. This CDR3 is built from 13 residues. The sequencing sample was made of non-Treg CD4+ T cells sorted from blood. The receptor's source is a human donor in good health. The chain recombines TRBV14 with TRBJ1-1; no clear D gene. The CDR3 is CASSHYRNTEAFF. The CDR3 bases are TGTGCCAGCAGCCACTACAGAAACACTGAAGCTTTCTTT.